The 27 T cell receptor beta chains below were found in one sample sequenced in a study of blood T cell repertoires in COVID-19. Measured with immunoSEQ multiplex PCR; TCRdb has only the in-frame clones, and not every one. The sample includes roughly 57,000 clones, around 90% of them seen just once. Material for sequencing was peripheral blood. The receptors originated from a man aged 80 or over with acute or convalescent COVID-19.

V and J are TRBV29-1 and TRBJ1-2; 7 bases fit TRBD1. After removal of 6 bases from V and 8 bases from J, the junction contained 9 bases not matched to a gene. Per germline, CDR1 SQVTM and CDR2 ANQGSEA. The CDR3 contains 12 residues. CDR3 DNA: TGCAGCGTCGAGACAGGGATGGGCGGCTACACCTTC. This translates into CSVETGMGGYTF.

The chain carries TRBV3-1 (or the pseudogene TRBV3-2) and TRBJ2-5, with 7 positions matching TRBD2. V trimming: 5 bases; J trimming: 4 bases; junction bases outside the gene matches: 4. The CDR3 totals 13 residues. Germline CDR1 reads LGHDT; CDR2 reads YNNKEL (reference sequence). CDR3 in DNA: TGTGCCAGCAGCGCCCCGGGGGGAGAGACCCAGTACTTC. Residues: CASSAPGGETQYF.

This chain links TRBV19 with TRBJ2-1; D gene uncertain. Germline V lookup: CDR1 LNHDA, CDR2 SQIVND (reference sequence). V lost 1 base and J lost 0, with 7 bases in between. This CDR3 contains 15 residues. The CDR3 coding sequence is TGTGCCAGTAGTATAGGCGCCGGCTCCTACAATGAGCAGTTCTTC. Its protein product is CASSIGAGSYNEQFF.

The rearrangement joins TRBV28 to TRBJ2-7; no firm D call. This CDR3 has 16 residues. The V and J ends lost 1 base and 4 bases respectively, with 17 bases between them. Germline assignment: CDR1 MDHEN and CDR2 SYDVKM. The CDR3 region is CASSLSRNRAEYEQYF. The DNA of the CDR3 is TGTGCCAGCAGTTTATCCCGAAATCGCGCGGAATACGAGCAGTACTTC.

The chain employs TRBV11-2 and TRBJ1-6, with 7 nucleotides matching TRBD1. Losses at the gene ends were 9 bases for V and 0 bases for J; bases not matched to a gene: 8. CDR1 and CDR2 (germline): SGHAT, FQNNGV. This CDR3 is 16 amino acids long. CDR3 loop: CASNRGPSSYNSPLHF. The CDR3 coding sequence is TGTGCCAGTAACAGGGGCCCGAGCTCCTATAATTCACCCCTCCACTTT.

This rearrangement joins TRBV30 to TRBJ1-3; D is perhaps TRBD1 (5 bases). The ends were cut back, 1 base at V and 7 bases at J, with 14 bases in the middle. The CDR3 covers 14 residues. Germline lookup yields CDR1 GTSNPN and CDR2 SVGIG (reference sequence). The chain's CDR3 is CAWSGDPGVNTIYF. As DNA, the CDR3 is TGTGCCTGGAGTGGGGACCCGGGGGTCAACACCATATATTTT. The complete variable domain, with remaining parts taken from reference TRBV30 and TRBJ1-3, reads SQTIHQWPATLVQPVGSPLSLECTVEGTSNPNLYWYRQAAGRGLQLLFYSVGIGQISSEVPQNLSASRPQDRQFILSSKKLLLSDSGFYLCAWSGDPGVNTIYFGEGSWLTVV.

This clone was detected only a few times. The V and J genes are TRBV18 and TRBJ1-5; a possible D gene is TRBD1 (5 bases). V was cut by 2 bases and J by 5 bases, with 13 bases left in between. This CDR3 has 15 amino acids. Germline lookup yields CDR1 KGHSH and CDR2 LQKENI. The CDR3 is CASSPFDSPDQPQHF. As DNA, the CDR3 is TGTGCCAGCTCACCATTTGACAGTCCCGATCAGCCCCAGCATTTT.

The chain couples TRBV12-3 or TRBV12-4 to TRBJ1-1; D may be TRBD1 (6 bases). Trimming took off 6 bases at V and 12 bases at J, with 17 bases between the two ends. This CDR3 comprises 12 residues. The CDR3 loop reads CASSRGGDNPFF. DNA for the CDR3: TGTGCCAGCAGCCGTGGGGGGGACAATCCTTTCTTT.

V usage is TRBV6-4 and J usage is TRBJ2-3, with 10 bases fitting TRBD1. This CDR3 spans 13 amino acids. CDR1 is MRHNA, CDR2 SNTAGT, per germline. V lost 5 bases and J lost 5; bases outside the gene matches: 1. The CDR3, as DNA: TGTGCCAGCAGTCGGGACAGGGGAGATACGCAGTATTTT. Residues: CASSRDRGDTQYF.

The rearrangement links TRBV7-2 to TRBJ2-3, with a weak D call TRBD2 (6 bases). V dropped 5 bases and J dropped 8 bases, with 17 bases sitting between them. Looked up from germline, CDR1 is SGHTA and CDR2 is FQGNSA. The CDR3 covers 14 residues. The CDR3 nucleotides read TGTGCCAGCAGCCCTCGACTAGATGGGGCTACGCAGTATTTT. This gives the protein CASSPRLDGATQYF.

The chain employs TRBV5-4 and TRBJ2-3; TRBD2 aligns across 13 bases. CDR1 is SGHNT and CDR2 is YYREEE in the germline V gene (reference sequence). The CDR3 extends over 16 amino acids. Trimming removed 4 bases from V and 5 bases from J; junction bases left unmatched: 7. For the CDR3, the DNA is TGTGCCAGCAGCCCCGGGACTAGCGGGGCGGTAGATACGCAGTATTTT. Amino acids: CASSPGTSGAVDTQYF.

The chain recombines TRBV3-1 (or the pseudogene TRBV3-2) with TRBJ2-1, with TRBD2 identical over 13 bases. Germline V gene lookup returns CDR1 LGHDT and CDR2 YNNKEL (reference sequence). The V and J ends lost 2 bases and 6 bases, in that order; junction bases with no gene match: 4. The length of the CDR3 is 16 residues. For the CDR3, the DNA is TGTGCCAGCAGCCAACTAACTAGCGGGGGGGCCAATGAGCAGTTCTTC. Protein sequence: CASSQLTSGGANEQFF.

The sample holds one count of this clone. The chain links TRBV28 to TRBJ1-1; 9 bases align to TRBD1. The CDR3 extends over 13 amino acids. The V gene's germline CDR1 is MDHEN and CDR2 SYDVKM. J lost 11 bases, V lost 6 bases, and 10 bases had no gene match. In nucleotides, the CDR3 is TGTGCCAGCAGGTCTACAGGGGGCGGCGTGGCTTTCTTT. Its translation is CASRSTGGGVAFF.

The chain is built from TRBV18 and TRBJ2-5; 7 bases are a match to TRBD1. There are 16 residues in the CDR3. The J segment lost 4 bases and the V segment lost 0 bases, leaving 8 bases of the junction unmatched. The V gene's germline CDR1 is KGHSH and CDR2 LQKENI. CDR3 nucleotides: TGTGCCAGCTCACCACCATCAAGGGGGCTTCGAGAGACCCAGTACTTC. Protein sequence: CASSPPSRGLRETQYF.

The chain combines TRBV19 with TRBJ2-1; TRBD1 matches at 9 bases. Germline loops: CDR1 LNHDA, CDR2 SQIVND (reference sequence). The V gene end was trimmed by 4 bases and the J gene end by 7 bases; junction bases not matched to a gene: 8. The CDR3 is made up of 15 amino acids. The CDR3 sequence: CASSTTGGHDNEQFF. The CDR3 bases are TGTGCCAGTAGTACGACAGGGGGGCACGATAATGAGCAGTTCTTC.

The chain joins TRBV9 to TRBJ2-2, with D uncertain. CDR1 and CDR2 (germline): SGDLS, YYNGEE. CDR3 length: 15 residues. Trimming shortened V by 3 bases and J by 3 bases, and 12 bases separated the two germline ends. CDR3 coding DNA: TGTGCCAGCAGCGCCACCGTACGGGACACCGGGGAGCTGTTTTTT. It codes for CASSATVRDTGELFF.

This sequence joins TRBV5-1 and TRBJ1-5, with 7 bases matching TRBD1. The length of the CDR3 is 15 residues. Germline trimming cut 4 bases from V and 0 bases from J; bases unmatched to any gene: 4. Germline V gene data show CDR1 as SGHRS and CDR2 as YFSETQ. The CDR3 DNA reads TGCGCCAGCAGCCTGGGGACAGCTAGCAATCAGCCCCAGCATTTT. This codes for CASSLGTASNQPQHF.

The chain couples TRBV7-9 to TRBJ1-5, with 7 bases matching TRBD1. CDR1 and CDR2 (germline): SEHNR, FQNEAQ (reference sequence). The ends lost 5 bases at V and 7 bases at J; junction bases unmatched: 5. The CDR3 sequence is 13 residues long. The CDR3 DNA follows: TGTGCCAGCAGCCGAGACAGGGACCAGCCCCAGCATTTT. It translates to CASSRDRDQPQHF.

The V gene is TRBV30, the J gene TRBJ1-4, with D unresolved. Looked up from germline, CDR1 is GTSNPN and CDR2 is SVGIG (reference sequence). V was cut by 4 bases and J by 8 bases, with 14 bases left in between. The CDR3 is 13 amino acids. CDR3 amino acids: CAWNSGVGEKLFF. CDR3 DNA: TGTGCCTGGAATTCCGGGGTTGGAGAAAAACTGTTTTTT. The full variable domain, completed using reference TRBV30 and TRBJ1-4, is SQTIHQWPATLVQPVGSPLSLECTVEGTSNPNLYWYRQAAGRGLQLLFYSVGIGQISSEVPQNLSASRPQDRQFILSSKKLLLSDSGFYLCAWNSGVGEKLFFGSGTQLSVL.

This chain uses TRBV29-1 with TRBJ1-4, with D hard to call. V lost 6 bases to trimming and J lost 8 bases, with 16 bases between them. The CDR3 totals 13 residues. The V gene's germline CDR1 is SQVTM and CDR2 ANQGSEA. As DNA, the CDR3 is TGCAGCGTCACCCTTCTCGCCCGGGAAAAACTGTTTTTT. This gives the protein CSVTLLAREKLFF.

This clone was observed a single time. The chain has TRBV14 and TRBJ1-4, with TRBD1 matching 8 bases. The CDR3 extends over 15 amino acids. The V segment lost 1 base and the J segment 8 bases; nucleotides outside the gene matches: 6. CDR1 SGHDN and CDR2 FVKESK come from the germline V gene. In DNA form, the CDR3 reads TGTGCCAGCAGCCAAGGCGACAGGGGATACGAAAAACTGTTTTTT. Translated, it gives CASSQGDRGYEKLFF.

The chain employs TRBV11-2 and TRBJ1-6, with D uncertain. CDR1 and CDR2 from the germline V gene are SGHAT and FQNNGV. The V gene lost 1 base and the J gene lost 3 bases, with 7 bases spanning the gap. This CDR3 has 15 amino acids. The CDR3 coding sequence is TGTGCCAGCAGCTTAGGTCACAACTATAATTCACCCCTCCACTTT. It codes for CASSLGHNYNSPLHF. Full variable domain (outside the CDR3, taken from reference TRBV11-2 and TRBJ1-6): EAGVAQSPRYKIIEKRQSVAFWCNPISGHATLYWYQQILGQGPKLLIQFQNNGVVDDSQLPKDRFSAERLKGVDSTLKIQPAKLEDSAVYLCASSLGHNYNSPLHFGNGTRLTVT.

The chain links TRBV11-3 to TRBJ1-1, with a possible D match to TRBD1 (6 bases). There are 14 residues in the CDR3. Trimming pared 5 bases from V and 0 bases from J, leaving 10 bases between. CDR1 is SGHNT, CDR2 YENEEA, per germline. The chain's CDR3 is CASSAGTLNTEAFF. The CDR3 nucleotides read TGTGCCAGCAGCGCCGGGACATTGAACACTGAAGCTTTCTTT.

The V and J genes are TRBV27 and TRBJ1-5, with unresolved D. The CDR3 runs 14 residues. Germline values: CDR1 MNHEY, CDR2 SMNVEV (reference sequence). Trimming removed 9 bases at V and 4 bases at J, with 16 bases between. CDR3 DNA: TGTGCCAGTACAGCAGGCGGGGTTAATCAGCCCCAGCATTTT. Translated: CASTAGGVNQPQHF.

The genes are TRBV28 and TRBJ2-7; D unresolved. From germline, CDR1 is MDHEN and CDR2 SYDVKM. V was cut by 7 bases and J by 0 bases, with 7 bases left in between. CDR3 length: 12 residues. CDR3 sequence: CASNSGSYEQYF. The CDR3, as DNA: TGTGCCAGCAACTCTGGCTCCTACGAGCAGTACTTC.

J is TRBJ1-6 and V is TRBV6-5; D gene unclear. V was cut by 7 bases and J by 14 bases, with 15 bases left in between. This CDR3 comprises 12 residues. CDR1 MNHEY and CDR2 SVGAGI come from the germline V gene. This chain's CDR3 is CASTGTLFTLHF. CDR3 DNA: TGTGCCAGCACAGGTACGCTCTTTACCCTCCACTTT.

V and J are TRBV4-1 and TRBJ2-5; tentative D call: TRBD2 (7 bases). The CDR3 sequence is 16 residues long. CDR1 is MGHRA and CDR2 is YSYEKL in the germline V gene. Trimming pared 0 bases from V and 4 bases from J, leaving 15 bases between. Written as DNA, the CDR3 is TGCGCCAGCAGCCAAGATGATGGGGGGGGGCGAGAGACCCAGTACTTC. Translating it yields CASSQDDGGGRETQYF.